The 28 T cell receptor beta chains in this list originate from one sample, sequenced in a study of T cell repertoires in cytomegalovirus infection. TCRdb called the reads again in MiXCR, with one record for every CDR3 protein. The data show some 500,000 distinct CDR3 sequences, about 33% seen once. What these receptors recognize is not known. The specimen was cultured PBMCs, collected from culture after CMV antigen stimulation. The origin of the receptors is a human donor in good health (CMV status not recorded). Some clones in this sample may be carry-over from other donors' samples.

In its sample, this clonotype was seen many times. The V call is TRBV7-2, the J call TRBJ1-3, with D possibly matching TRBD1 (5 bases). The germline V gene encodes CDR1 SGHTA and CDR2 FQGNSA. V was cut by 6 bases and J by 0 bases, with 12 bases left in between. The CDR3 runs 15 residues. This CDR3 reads CASRRDPFSGNTIYF. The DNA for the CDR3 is TGTGCCAGCAGGCGGGACCCATTCTCTGGAAACACCATATATTTT.

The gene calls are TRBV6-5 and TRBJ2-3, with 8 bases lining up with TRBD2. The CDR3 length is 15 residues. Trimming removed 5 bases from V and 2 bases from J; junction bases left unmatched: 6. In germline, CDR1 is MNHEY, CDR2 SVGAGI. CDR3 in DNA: TGTGCCAGCAGTCTACTAGCGGAGACCACAGATACGCAGTATTTT. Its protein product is CASSLLAETTDTQYF.

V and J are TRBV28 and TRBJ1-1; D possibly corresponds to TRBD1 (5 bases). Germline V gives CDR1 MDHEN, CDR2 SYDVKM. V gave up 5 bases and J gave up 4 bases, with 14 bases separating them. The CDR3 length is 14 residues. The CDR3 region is CASSAPGGFTEAFF. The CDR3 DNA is TGTGCCAGCAGTGCCCCGGGGGGTTTCACTGAAGCTTTCTTT.

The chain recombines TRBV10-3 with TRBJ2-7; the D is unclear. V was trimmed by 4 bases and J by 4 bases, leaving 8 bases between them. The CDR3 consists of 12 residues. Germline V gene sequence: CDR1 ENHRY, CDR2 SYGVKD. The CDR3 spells CAISVFGYEQYF. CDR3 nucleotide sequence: TGTGCCATCAGTGTATTTGGATACGAGCAGTACTTC.

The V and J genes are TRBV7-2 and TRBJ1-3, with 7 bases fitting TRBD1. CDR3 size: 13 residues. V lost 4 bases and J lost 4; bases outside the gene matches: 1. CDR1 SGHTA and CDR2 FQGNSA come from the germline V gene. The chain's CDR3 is CASSWTGGNTIYF. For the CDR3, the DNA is TGTGCCAGCAGCTGGACAGGCGGAAACACCATATATTTT.

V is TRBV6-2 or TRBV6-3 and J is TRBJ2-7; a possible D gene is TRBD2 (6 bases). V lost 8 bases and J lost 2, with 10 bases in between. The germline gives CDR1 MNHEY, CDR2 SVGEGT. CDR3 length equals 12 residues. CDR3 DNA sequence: TGTGCCAGCGGAGGGGTCGCCTACGAGCAGTACGTC. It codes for CASGGVAYEQYV.

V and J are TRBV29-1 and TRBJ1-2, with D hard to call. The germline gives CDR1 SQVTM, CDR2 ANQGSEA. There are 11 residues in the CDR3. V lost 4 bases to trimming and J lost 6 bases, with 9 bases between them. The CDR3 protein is CSVVGLDGYTF. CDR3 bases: TGCAGCGTTGTGGGGTTAGATGGCTACACCTTC. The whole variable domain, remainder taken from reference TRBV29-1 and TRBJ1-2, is SAVISQKPSRDICQRGTSLTIQCQVDSQVTMMFWYRQQPGQSLTLIATANQGSEATYESGFVIDKFPISRPNLTFSTLTVSNMSPEDSSIYLCSVVGLDGYTFGSGTRLTVV.

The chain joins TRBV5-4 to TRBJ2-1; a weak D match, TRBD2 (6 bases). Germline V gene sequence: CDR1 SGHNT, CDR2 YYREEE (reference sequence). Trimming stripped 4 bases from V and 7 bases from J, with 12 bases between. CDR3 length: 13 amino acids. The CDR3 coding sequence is TGTGCCAGCAGCAGTACTCTAGCGAATGAGCAGTTCTTC. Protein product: CASSSTLANEQFF.

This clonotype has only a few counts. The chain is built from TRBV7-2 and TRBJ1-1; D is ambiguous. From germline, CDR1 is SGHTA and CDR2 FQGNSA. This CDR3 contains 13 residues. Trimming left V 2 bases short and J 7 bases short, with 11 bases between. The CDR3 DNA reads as TGTGCCAGCAGCTTATCAAGGGCAGGTGAAGCTTTCTTT. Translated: CASSLSRAGEAFF.

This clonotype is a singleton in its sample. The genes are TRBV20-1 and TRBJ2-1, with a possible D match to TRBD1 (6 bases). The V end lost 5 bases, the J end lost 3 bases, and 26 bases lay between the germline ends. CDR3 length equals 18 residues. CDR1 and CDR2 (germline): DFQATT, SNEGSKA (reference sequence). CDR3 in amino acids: CSAPAPQGKLGIYNEQFF. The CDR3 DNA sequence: TGCAGTGCTCCTGCCCCCCAGGGGAAGTTGGGGATCTACAATGAGCAGTTCTTC.

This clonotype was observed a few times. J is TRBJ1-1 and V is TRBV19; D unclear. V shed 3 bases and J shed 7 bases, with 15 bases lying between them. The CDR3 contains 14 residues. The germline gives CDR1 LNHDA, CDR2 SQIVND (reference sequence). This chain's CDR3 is CASSIAVPGGEAFF. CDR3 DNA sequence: TGTGCCAGTAGTATTGCGGTCCCCGGTGGTGAAGCTTTCTTT.

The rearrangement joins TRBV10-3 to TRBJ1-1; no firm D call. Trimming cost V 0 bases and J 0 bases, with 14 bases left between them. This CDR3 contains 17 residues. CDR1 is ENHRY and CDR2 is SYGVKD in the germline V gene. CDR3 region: CAISESRRAGMNTEAFF. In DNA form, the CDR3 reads TGTGCCATCAGTGAGTCTCGTAGGGCAGGCATGAACACTGAAGCTTTCTTT.

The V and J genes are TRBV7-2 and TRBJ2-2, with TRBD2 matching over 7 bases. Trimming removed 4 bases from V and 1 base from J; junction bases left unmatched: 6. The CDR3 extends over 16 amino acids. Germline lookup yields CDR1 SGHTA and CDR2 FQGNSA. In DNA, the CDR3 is TGTGCCAGCAGCTCTTACAGCGGGATGAACACCGGGGAGCTGTTTTTT. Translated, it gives CASSSYSGMNTGELFF.

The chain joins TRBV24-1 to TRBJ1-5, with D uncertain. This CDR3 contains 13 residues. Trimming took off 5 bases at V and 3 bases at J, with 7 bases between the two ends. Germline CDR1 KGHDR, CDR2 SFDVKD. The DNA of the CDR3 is TGTGCCACCAGTGCCACGAACAATCAGCCCCAGCATTTT. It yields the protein CATSATNNQPQHF.

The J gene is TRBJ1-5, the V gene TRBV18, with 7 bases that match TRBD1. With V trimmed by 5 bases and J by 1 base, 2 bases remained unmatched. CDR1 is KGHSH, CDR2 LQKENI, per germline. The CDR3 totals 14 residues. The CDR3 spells CASSNRGSNQPQHF. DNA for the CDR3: TGTGCCAGCTCAAACAGGGGAAGCAATCAGCCCCAGCATTTT.

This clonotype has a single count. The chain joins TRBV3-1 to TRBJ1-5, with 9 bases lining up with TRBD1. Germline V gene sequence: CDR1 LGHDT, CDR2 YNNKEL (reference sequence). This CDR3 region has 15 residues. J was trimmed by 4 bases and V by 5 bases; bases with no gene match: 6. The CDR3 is CASSALGTGNQPQHF. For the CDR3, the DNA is TGTGCCAGCAGCGCGTTGGGGACAGGGAATCAGCCCCAGCATTTT.

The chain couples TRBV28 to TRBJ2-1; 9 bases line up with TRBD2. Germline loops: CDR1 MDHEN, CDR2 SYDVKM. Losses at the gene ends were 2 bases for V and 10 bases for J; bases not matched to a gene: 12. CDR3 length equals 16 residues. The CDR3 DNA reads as TGTGCCAGCAGTTTACCCTTGGCTAGCGGGGAGGGGGAGCAGTTCTTC. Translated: CASSLPLASGEGEQFF.

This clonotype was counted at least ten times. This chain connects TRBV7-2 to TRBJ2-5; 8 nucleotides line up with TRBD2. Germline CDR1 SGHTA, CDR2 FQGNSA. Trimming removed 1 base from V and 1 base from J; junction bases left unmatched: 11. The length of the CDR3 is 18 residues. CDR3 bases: TGTGCCAGCAGCTTAGGGGGTCCGGGAGGGGTTGTCCAAGAGACCCAGTACTTC. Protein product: CASSLGGPGGVVQETQYF.

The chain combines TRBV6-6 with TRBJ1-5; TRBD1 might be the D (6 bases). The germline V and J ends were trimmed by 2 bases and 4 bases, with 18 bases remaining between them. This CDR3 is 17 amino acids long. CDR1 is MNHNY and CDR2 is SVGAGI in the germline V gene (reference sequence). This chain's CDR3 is CASSYPWTGTKNQPQHF. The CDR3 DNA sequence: TGTGCCAGCAGTTACCCCTGGACCGGGACAAAGAATCAGCCCCAGCATTTT.

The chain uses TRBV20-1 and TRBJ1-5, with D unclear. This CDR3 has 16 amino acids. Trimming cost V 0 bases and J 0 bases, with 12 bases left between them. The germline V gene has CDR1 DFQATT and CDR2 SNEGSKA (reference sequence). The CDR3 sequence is CSARDQFSYSNQPQHF. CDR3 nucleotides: TGCAGTGCTAGAGATCAATTTAGCTATAGCAATCAGCCCCAGCATTTT.

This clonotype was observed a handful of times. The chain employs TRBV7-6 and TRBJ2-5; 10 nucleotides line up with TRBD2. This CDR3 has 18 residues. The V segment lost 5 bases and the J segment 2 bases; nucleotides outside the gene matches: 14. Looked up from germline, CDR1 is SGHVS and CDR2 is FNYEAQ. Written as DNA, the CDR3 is TGTGCCAGCAGCCTCTGGGGAGCGGGAGGGATAATACAAGAGACCCAGTACTTC. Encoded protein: CASSLWGAGGIIQETQYF.

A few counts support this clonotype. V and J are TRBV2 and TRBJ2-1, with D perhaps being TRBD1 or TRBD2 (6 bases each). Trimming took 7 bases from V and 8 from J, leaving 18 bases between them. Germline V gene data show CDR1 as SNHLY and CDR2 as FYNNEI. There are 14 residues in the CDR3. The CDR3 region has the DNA TGTGCCAGCACGGTCGGCCCAGGGGAGGATGAGCAGTTCTTC. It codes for CASTVGPGEDEQFF.

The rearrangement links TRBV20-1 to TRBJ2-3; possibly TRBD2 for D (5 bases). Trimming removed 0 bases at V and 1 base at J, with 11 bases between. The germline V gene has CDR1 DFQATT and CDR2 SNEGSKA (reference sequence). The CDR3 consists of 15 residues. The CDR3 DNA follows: TGCAGTGCTAGAGACCTCCCGAGGGGCACAGATACGCAGTATTTT. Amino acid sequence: CSARDLPRGTDTQYF.

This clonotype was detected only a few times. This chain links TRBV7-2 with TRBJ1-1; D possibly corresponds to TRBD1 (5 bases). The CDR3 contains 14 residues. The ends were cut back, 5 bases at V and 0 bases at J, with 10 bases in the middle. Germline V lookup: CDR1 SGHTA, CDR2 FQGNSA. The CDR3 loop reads CASSPDIMNTEAFF. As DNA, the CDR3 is TGTGCCAGCAGCCCGGACATCATGAACACTGAAGCTTTCTTT.

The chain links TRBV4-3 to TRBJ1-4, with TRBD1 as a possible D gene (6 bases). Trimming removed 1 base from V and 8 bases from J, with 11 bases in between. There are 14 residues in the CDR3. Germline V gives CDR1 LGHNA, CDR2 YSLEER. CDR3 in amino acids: CASSQGTVREKLFF. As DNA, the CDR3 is TGCGCCAGCAGCCAAGGGACAGTCAGGGAAAAACTGTTTTTT.

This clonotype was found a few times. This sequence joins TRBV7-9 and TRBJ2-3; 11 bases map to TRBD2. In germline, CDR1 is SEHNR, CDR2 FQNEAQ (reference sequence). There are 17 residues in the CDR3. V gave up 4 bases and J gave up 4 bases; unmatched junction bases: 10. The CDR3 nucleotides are TGTGCCAGCAGCTCAATTTCTAGCGGGAGGAGCCCAGATACGCAGTATTTT. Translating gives CASSSISSGRSPDTQYF.

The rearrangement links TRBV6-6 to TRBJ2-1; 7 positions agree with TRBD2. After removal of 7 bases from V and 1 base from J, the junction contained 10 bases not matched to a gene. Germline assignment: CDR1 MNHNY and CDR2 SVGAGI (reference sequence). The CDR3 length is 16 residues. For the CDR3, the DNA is TGTGCCAGCACCCGATTGGGCGGGAGTTCCTACAATGAGCAGTTCTTC. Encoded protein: CASTRLGGSSYNEQFF.

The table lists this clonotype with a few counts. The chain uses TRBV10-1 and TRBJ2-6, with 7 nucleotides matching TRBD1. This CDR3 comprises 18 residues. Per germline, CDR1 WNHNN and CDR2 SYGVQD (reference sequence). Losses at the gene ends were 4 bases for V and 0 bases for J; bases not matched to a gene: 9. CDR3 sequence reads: CASSVPGQQNSGANVLTF. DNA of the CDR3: TGCGCCAGCAGTGTCCCGGGACAGCAGAACTCTGGGGCCAACGTCCTGACTTTC.